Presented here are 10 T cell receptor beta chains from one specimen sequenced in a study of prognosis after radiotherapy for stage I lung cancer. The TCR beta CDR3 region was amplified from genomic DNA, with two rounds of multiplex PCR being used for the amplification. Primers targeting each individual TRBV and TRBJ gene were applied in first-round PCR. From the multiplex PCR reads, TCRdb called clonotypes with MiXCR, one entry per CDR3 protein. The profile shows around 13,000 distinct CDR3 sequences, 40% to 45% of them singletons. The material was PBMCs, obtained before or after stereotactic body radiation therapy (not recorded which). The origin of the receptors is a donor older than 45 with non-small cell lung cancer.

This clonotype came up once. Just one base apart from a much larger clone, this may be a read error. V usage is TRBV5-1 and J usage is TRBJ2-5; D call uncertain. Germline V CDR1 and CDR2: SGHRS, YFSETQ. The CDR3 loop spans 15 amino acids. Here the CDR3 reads CTSSLGLRGQETQYF. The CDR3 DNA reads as TGCACCAGCAGCTTGGGGTTACGAGGTCAAGAGACCCAGTACTTC.

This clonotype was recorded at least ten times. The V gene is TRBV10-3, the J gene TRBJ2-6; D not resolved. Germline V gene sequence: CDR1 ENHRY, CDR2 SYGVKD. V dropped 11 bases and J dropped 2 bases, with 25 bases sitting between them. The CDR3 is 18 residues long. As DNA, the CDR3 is TGTGCCGCCAGCGAGTTCAGTAGGCCGGTGCCTGGGGCCAACGTCCTGACTTTC. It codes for CAASEFSRPVPGANVLTF.

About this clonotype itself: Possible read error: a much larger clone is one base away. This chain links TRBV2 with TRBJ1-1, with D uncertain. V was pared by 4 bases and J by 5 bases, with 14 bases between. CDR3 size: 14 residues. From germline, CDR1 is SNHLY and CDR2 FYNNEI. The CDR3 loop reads CASSGMMGGTEAFF. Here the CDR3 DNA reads TGTGCCAGCAGTGGAATGATGGGCGGAACTGAAGCTTTCTTT.

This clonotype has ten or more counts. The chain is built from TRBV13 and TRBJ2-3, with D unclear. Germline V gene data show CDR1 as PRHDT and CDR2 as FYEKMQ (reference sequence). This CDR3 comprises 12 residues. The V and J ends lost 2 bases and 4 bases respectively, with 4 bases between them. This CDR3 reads CASSLRPDTQYF. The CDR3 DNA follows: TGTGCCAGCAGCTTAAGGCCAGATACGCAGTATTTT.

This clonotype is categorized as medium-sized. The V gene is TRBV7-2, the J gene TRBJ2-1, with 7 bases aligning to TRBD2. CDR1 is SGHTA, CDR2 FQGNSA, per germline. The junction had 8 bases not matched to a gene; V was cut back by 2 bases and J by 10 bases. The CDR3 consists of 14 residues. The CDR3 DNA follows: TGTGCCAGCAGCTTATGGGAGGGCCTGGGGGAGCAGTTCTTC. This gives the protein CASSLWEGLGEQFF.

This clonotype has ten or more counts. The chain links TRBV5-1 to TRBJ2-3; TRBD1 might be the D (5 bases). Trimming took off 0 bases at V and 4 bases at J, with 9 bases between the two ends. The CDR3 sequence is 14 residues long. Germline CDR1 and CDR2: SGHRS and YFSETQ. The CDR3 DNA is TGCGCCAGCAGCTTGGAGGGGCAGTCAGATACGCAGTATTTT. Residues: CASSLEGQSDTQYF.

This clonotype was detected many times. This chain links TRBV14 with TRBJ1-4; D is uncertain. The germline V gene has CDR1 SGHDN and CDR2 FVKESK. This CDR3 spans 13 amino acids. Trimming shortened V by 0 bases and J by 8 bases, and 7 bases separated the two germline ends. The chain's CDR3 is CASSQDLGEKLFF. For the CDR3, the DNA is TGTGCCAGCAGCCAAGACCTGGGGGAAAAACTGTTTTTT.

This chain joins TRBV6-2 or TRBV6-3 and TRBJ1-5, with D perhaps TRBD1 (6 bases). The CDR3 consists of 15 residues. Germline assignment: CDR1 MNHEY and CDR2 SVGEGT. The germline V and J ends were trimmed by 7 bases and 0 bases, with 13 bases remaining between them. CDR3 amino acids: CASMYREHSNQPQHF. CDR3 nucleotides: TGTGCCAGCATGTACAGGGAACATAGCAATCAGCCCCAGCATTTT.

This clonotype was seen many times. CDR3 protein: CASSQSTSSPLHF. CDR3 coding DNA: TGTGCCAGCAGCCAATCCACGAGTTCACCCCTCCACTTT. The chain combines TRBV2 with TRBJ1-6; D remains ambiguous. The CDR3 totals 13 residues. Trimming pared 6 bases from V and 9 bases from J, leaving 12 bases between. CDR1 is SNHLY and CDR2 is FYNNEI in the germline V gene. The variable domain in full, completed from reference TRBV2 and TRBJ1-6, reads EPEVTQTPSHQVTQMGQEVILRCVPISNHLYFYWYRQILGQKVEFLVSFYNNEISEKSEIFDDQFSVERPDGSNFTLKIRSTKLEDSAMYFCASSQSTSSPLHFGNGTRLTVT.

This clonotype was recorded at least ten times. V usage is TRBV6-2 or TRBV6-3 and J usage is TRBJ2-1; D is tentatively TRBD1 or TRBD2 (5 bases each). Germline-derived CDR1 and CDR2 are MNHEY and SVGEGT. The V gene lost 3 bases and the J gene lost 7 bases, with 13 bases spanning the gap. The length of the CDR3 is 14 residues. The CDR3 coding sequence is TGTGCCAGCAGTTATCTTCTTGAGGGGAATGAGCAGTTCTTC. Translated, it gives CASSYLLEGNEQFF.